One sample yielded the 8 T cell receptor beta chains listed below, sequenced in a study of cytomegalovirus exposure and HLA in healthy donors (dated by TCRdb to 2017 to 2019). The library was built by means of the immunoSEQ multiplex PCR assay. A mixture of 60 forward primers for TCR Vbeta segments and 13 reverse primers for TCR Jbeta segments was used in the multiplex PCR. TCRdb limited this immuneACCESS table to in-frame rearrangements with V and J called. A share of clones is missing; checked studies link under half to unresolved V genes, and the rest is unexplained. The sample records 150,000 to 200,000 clones, 70% to 80% of which are singletons. The ten largest clonotypes hold under 15% of the sample. The specimen sequenced was PBMCs. Every receptor here comes from a woman aged 40 to 50 in good health and CMV-seronegative.

This chain uses TRBV20-1 with TRBJ2-1; 9 bases agree with TRBD2. The V segment lost 7 bases and the J segment 8 bases; nucleotides outside the gene matches: 3. Germline-derived CDR1 and CDR2 are DFQATT and SNEGSKA (reference sequence). There are 11 residues in the CDR3. Written as DNA, the CDR3 is TGCAGTGTGGGACTAGCAGATGAGCAGTTCTTC. Translated: CSVGLADEQFF.

This chain links TRBV11-2 with TRBJ1-2; a weak D match, TRBD1 (6 bases). Trimming took off 3 bases at V and 8 bases at J, with 16 bases between the two ends. The CDR3 spans 14 residues. Per the germline V gene, CDR1 is SGHAT and CDR2 is FQNNGV. The CDR3 DNA reads as TGTGCCAGCAGCTTGGGTCAGGGGAGAGTCGGCTACACCTTC. Translated: CASSLGQGRVGYTF.

The chain employs TRBV19 and TRBJ1-1; maybe TRBD1 (5 bases). With 5 bases removed from V and 4 bases from J, the gap between germline ends came to 17 bases. CDR3 size: 15 residues. Germline values: CDR1 LNHDA, CDR2 SQIVND (reference sequence). This CDR3 reads CASSQTVTSGTEAFF. The DNA for the CDR3 is TGTGCCAGTAGTCAGACAGTAACAAGTGGCACTGAAGCTTTCTTT.

This chain links TRBV7-2 with TRBJ2-1; 11 bases align to TRBD1. Germline loops: CDR1 SGHTA, CDR2 FQGNSA. Unmatched junction bases numbered 5, after V lost 5 bases and J lost 5 bases. The length of the CDR3 is 15 residues. The CDR3 DNA follows: TGTGCCAGCAGCACCCGGGACAGGGGGAACAATGAGCAGTTCTTC. This encodes CASSTRDRGNNEQFF.

This sequence joins TRBV13 and TRBJ2-7; D is possibly TRBD2 (6 bases). CDR1 is PRHDT and CDR2 is FYEKMQ in the germline V gene (reference sequence). V was shortened by 1 base and J by 1 base, with 8 bases between the two germline ends. The CDR3 runs to 14 residues. CDR3: CASSLDAGSYEQYF. DNA for the CDR3: TGTGCCAGCAGCTTAGACGCGGGATCCTACGAGCAGTACTTC. Variable domain in full (rest from reference TRBV13 and TRBJ2-7): AAGVIQSPRHLIKEKRETATLKCYPIPRHDTVYWYQQGPGQDPQFLISFYEKMQSDKGSIPDRFSAQQFSDYHSELNMSSLELGDSALYFCASSLDAGSYEQYFGPGTRLTVT.

This rearrangement joins TRBV11-1 to TRBJ1-2; maybe TRBD1 (6 bases). The CDR3 is made up of 18 amino acids. Trimming stripped 3 bases from V and 0 bases from J, with 20 bases between. Germline CDR1 reads SGHAT; CDR2 reads FQDESV (reference sequence). CDR3 sequence: CASSFGAWGRFSNYGYTF. For the CDR3, the DNA is TGTGCCAGCAGCTTTGGGGCTTGGGGGCGATTTTCTAACTATGGCTACACCTTC. Supplemented by reference TRBV11-1 and TRBJ1-2, the full variable domain reads EAEVAQSPRYKITEKSQAVAFWCDPISGHATLYWYRQILGQGPELLVQFQDESVVDDSQLPKDRFSAERLKGVDSTLKIQPAELGDSAMYLCASSFGAWGRFSNYGYTFGSGTRLTVV.

The chain uses TRBV5-1 and TRBJ2-3; TRBD2 agrees at 8 bases. Trimming removed 4 bases from V and 6 bases from J; junction bases left unmatched: 7. Per the germline V gene, CDR1 is SGHRS and CDR2 is YFSETQ. The length of the CDR3 is 14 residues. The CDR3 sequence: CASSPGLATDTQYF. The CDR3 DNA follows: TGCGCCAGCAGCCCCGGACTAGCTACCGATACGCAGTATTTT.

The chain combines TRBV19 with TRBJ2-3, with D maybe TRBD2 (7 bases). V was clipped by 2 bases and J by 3 bases, with 12 bases between them. Germline CDR1 LNHDA, CDR2 SQIVND (reference sequence). This CDR3 is built from 15 residues. CDR3 sequence reads: CASSISGGLTDTQYF. The CDR3 DNA is TGTGCCAGTAGTATATCGGGGGGCCTGACAGATACGCAGTATTTT.